This TCR beta chain stems from a study of blood T cell repertoires in COVID-19. Background on the study: Sites in the United States, Italy and Spain provided acute and convalescent COVID-19 samples. T cells, B-cell-depleted T cells, or PBMCs provided the cDNA or gDNA that served as material.

Germline CDR1 and CDR2: SGHRS and YFSETQ. The V gene end was trimmed by 4 bases and the J gene end by 5 bases; junction bases not matched to a gene: 7. The CDR3 is 14 amino acids. Original data processing: Using reference gene primer amplification, nucleated cell counts were estimated. Sequencing was performed with immunoSEQ multiplex PCR; in TCRdb, only in-frame clones are kept and a portion is missing. That table furnishes V, J and clone size, whereas the DNA furnished D and trimming. Here the sample spans more than 100,000 clones, under 90% being singletons. This clone was detected only a few times.

Sequences were obtained from peripheral blood. The chain has TRBV5-1 and TRBJ1-1; 8 bases are a match to TRBD1. The TCR originated in a human donor in a cohort sampled during active or convalescent COVID-19. The CDR3 coding sequence is TGCGCCAGCAGCCCAGGACAGGGAAGGACTGAAGCTTTCTTT. This gives the protein CASSPGQGRTEAFF.